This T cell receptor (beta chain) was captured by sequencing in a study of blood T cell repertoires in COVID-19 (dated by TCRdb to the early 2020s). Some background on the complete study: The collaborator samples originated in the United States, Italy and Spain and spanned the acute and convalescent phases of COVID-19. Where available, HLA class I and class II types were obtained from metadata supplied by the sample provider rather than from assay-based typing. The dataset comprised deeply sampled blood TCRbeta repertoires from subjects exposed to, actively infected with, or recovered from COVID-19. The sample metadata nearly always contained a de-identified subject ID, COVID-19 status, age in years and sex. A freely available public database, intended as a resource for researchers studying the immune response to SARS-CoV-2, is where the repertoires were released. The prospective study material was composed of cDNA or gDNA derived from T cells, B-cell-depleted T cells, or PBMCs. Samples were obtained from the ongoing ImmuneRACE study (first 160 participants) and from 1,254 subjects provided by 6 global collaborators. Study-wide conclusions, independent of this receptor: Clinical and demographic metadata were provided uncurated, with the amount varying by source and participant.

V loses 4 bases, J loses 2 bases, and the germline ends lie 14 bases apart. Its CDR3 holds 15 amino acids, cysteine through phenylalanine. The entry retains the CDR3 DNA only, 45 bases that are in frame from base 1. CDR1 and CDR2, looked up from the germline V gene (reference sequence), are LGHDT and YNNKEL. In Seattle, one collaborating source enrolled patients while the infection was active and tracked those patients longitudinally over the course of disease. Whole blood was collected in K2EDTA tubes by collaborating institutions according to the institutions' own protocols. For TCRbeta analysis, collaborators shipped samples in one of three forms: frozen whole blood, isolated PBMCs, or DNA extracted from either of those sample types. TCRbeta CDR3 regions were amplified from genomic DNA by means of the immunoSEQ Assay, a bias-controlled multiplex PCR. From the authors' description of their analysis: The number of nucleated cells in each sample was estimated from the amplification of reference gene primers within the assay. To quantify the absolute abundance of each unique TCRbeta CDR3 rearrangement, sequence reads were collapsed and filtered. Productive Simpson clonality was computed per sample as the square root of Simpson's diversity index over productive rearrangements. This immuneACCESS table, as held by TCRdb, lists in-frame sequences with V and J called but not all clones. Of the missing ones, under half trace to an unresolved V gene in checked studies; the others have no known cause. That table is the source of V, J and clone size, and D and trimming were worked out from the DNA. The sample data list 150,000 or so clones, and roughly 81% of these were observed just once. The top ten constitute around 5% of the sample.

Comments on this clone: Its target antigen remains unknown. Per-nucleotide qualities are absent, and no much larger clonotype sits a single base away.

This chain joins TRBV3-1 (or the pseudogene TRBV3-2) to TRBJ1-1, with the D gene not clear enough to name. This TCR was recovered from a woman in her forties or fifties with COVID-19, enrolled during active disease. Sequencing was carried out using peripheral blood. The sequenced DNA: TGTGCCAGCAGCCTGATTGCAGGCAGAAACACTGAAGCTTTCTTT. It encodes CASSLIAGRNTEAFF.